This entry lists 23 T cell receptor beta chains sequenced from one sample in a study of CD8 T cells in ankylosing spondylitis. Study outcomes and limitations: A TCR beta motif of under 10 highly homologous variants appeared characteristic of ankylosing spondylitis blood.

These receptors are not linked to any known antigen. TCRdb passed the 5' RACE reads through MiXCR, listing each CDR3 protein once. The sample has about 800,000 distinct CDR3 sequences, about an eighth seen once; the top ten hold 0.51%. Input material: blood, either unsorted or a sorted T cell fraction (not recorded which). These receptors were collected from a male donor with ankylosing spondylitis.

This clonotype showed up just once. This chain connects TRBV20-1 to TRBJ2-1; no firm D call. The CDR3 runs 14 residues. Germline loops: CDR1 DFQATT, CDR2 SNEGSKA (reference sequence). Trimming shortened V by 0 bases and J by 8 bases, and 14 bases separated the two germline ends. CDR3 sequence reads: CSARDAIESDEQFF. CDR3 coding DNA: TGCAGTGCTAGAGATGCTATCGAGTCGGATGAGCAGTTCTTC.

The V and J genes are TRBV30 and TRBJ2-3, with D hard to call. V gave up 0 bases and J gave up 5 bases, with 3 bases separating them. This CDR3 spans 11 amino acids. Germline CDR1 is GTSNPN and CDR2 is SVGIG (reference sequence). For the CDR3, the DNA is TGTGCCTGGAGTGTAGTAGATACGCAGTATTTT. It translates to CAWSVVDTQYF.

J is TRBJ2-3 and V is TRBV10-3; TRBD1 aligns across 8 bases. Unmatched junction bases numbered 8, after V lost 2 bases and J lost 1 base. This CDR3 region has 17 residues. Germline CDR1 ENHRY, CDR2 SYGVKD. CDR3 in amino acids: CAISEINRGTGTDTQYF. Written as DNA, the CDR3 is TGTGCCATCAGTGAGATAAACAGGGGGACCGGCACAGATACGCAGTATTTT.

The table lists this clonotype with a few counts. V gene TRBV9 combines with J gene TRBJ2-1; TRBD2 might be the D (5 bases). The CDR3 totals 16 residues. Germline lookup yields CDR1 SGDLS and CDR2 YYNGEE. V lost 0 bases, J lost 1 base, and 11 bases lay in between. CDR3: CASSVVGSPSYNEQFF. The CDR3, as DNA: TGTGCCAGCAGCGTAGTGGGGAGCCCATCCTACAATGAGCAGTTCTTC.

The chain carries TRBV10-3 and TRBJ2-7; D is uncertain. The germline V gene encodes CDR1 ENHRY and CDR2 SYGVKD. The CDR3 sequence is 13 residues long. The V end was cut by 3 bases, the J end by 6 bases, with 12 bases between. CDR3 loop: CAISDEWNSEQYF. The CDR3 DNA reads as TGTGCCATCAGTGACGAGTGGAACAGCGAGCAGTACTTC.

The J gene is TRBJ2-2, the V gene TRBV28; 9 nucleotides agree with TRBD2. This CDR3 is built from 15 residues. V was clipped by 6 bases and J by 6 bases; unmatched bases: 8. Germline CDR1 MDHEN, CDR2 SYDVKM. As DNA, the CDR3 is TGTGCCAGCAGATATCCGGGACTAGCATCCGGGGAGCTGTTTTTT. The encoded protein is CASRYPGLASGELFF.

This clonotype occurred many times. The chain uses TRBV29-1 and TRBJ1-1, with D hard to call. CDR1 is SQVTM, CDR2 ANQGSEA, per germline. Trimming removed 4 bases at V and 3 bases at J, with 12 bases between. This CDR3 spans 13 amino acids. CDR3 in amino acids: CSVVSFSDTEAFF. The CDR3 nucleotides read TGCAGCGTTGTAAGTTTTAGCGACACTGAAGCTTTCTTT.

This clonotype has just a few counts. The V gene is TRBV4-3, the J gene TRBJ2-3; 9 bases align to TRBD2. V lost 4 bases to trimming and J lost 2 bases; unmatched junction nucleotides: 13. The germline gives CDR1 LGHNA, CDR2 YSLEER. This CDR3 region has 18 residues. CDR3 amino acids: CASSRWGPSGGYTDTQYF. The CDR3 DNA reads TGCGCCAGCAGCCGCTGGGGGCCCAGCGGGGGGTACACAGATACGCAGTATTTT.

This sequence joins TRBV6-6 and TRBJ2-3; D is perhaps TRBD1 or TRBD2 (5 bases each). This CDR3 spans 13 amino acids. Trimming removed 5 bases from V and 6 bases from J, with 12 bases in between. CDR1 is MNHNY and CDR2 is SVGAGI in the germline V gene (reference sequence). The CDR3 DNA reads as TGTGCCAGCAGTCCGGGACGCGTGGATACGCAGTATTTT. Translated, it gives CASSPGRVDTQYF.

This clonotype has just a few counts. The V call is TRBV20-1, the J call TRBJ2-7; 8 bases are a match to TRBD2. The J segment lost 6 bases and the V segment lost 4 bases, leaving 2 bases of the junction unmatched. Germline CDR1 and CDR2: DFQATT and SNEGSKA (reference sequence). This CDR3 has 11 amino acids. The CDR3 sequence: CSANRGGEQYF. In DNA, the CDR3 is TGCAGTGCTAATCGGGGGGGCGAGCAGTACTTC.

The chain is built from TRBV10-3 and TRBJ2-5; TRBD2 matches 15 bases. The V segment lost 10 bases and the J segment 5 bases; nucleotides outside the gene matches: 2. CDR3 length equals 13 residues. CDR1 is ENHRY, CDR2 SYGVKD, per germline. The CDR3 reads CASGLAGGETQYF. DNA of the CDR3: TGTGCCAGCGGACTAGCGGGAGGGGAGACCCAGTACTTC.

The chain combines TRBV12-3 or TRBV12-4 with TRBJ2-3; 12 nucleotides align to TRBD2. The CDR3 length is 16 residues. Germline trimming cut 6 bases from V and 7 bases from J; bases unmatched to any gene: 11. The DNA of the CDR3 is TGTGCCAGCAGCATTACACTAGCGGGGGGCCCTTATACGCAGTATTTT. It codes for CASSITLAGGPYTQYF.

CDR3 in amino acids: CASTWGTGLMGGYTF. The CDR3 bases are TGTGCCAGCACTTGGGGAACAGGGTTAATGGGAGGCTACACCTTC. The V and J genes are TRBV6-5 and TRBJ1-2; D may be TRBD1 (6 bases). V lost 7 bases and J 8 bases, leaving 23 bases between the germline ends. This CDR3 has 15 amino acids. Germline lookup yields CDR1 MNHEY and CDR2 SVGAGI.

This clonotype came up many times. The CDR3 DNA follows: TGTGCCAGCAGGGACGGACAGGGGGGAACCTACGAGCAGTACTTC. Its translation: CASRDGQGGTYEQYF. The chain uses TRBV27 and TRBJ2-7; 10 bases agree with TRBD1. J was trimmed by 2 bases and V by 6 bases; bases with no gene match: 7. The germline V gene has CDR1 MNHEY and CDR2 SMNVEV (reference sequence). The CDR3 spans 15 residues.

This clonotype occurred a few times. The genes are TRBV20-1 and TRBJ1-4; the D is unclear. V lost 4 bases to trimming and J lost 6 bases, with 15 bases between them. The CDR3 is made up of 14 amino acids. Germline CDR1 reads DFQATT; CDR2 reads SNEGSKA (reference sequence). The CDR3 loop is CSATPAGSDEKLFF. CDR3 DNA: TGCAGTGCTACGCCGGCCGGGTCTGATGAAAAACTGTTTTTT.

This clonotype was picked up many times. This chain joins TRBV2 and TRBJ2-1, with 11 bases lining up with TRBD1. V lost 6 bases, J lost 4 bases, and 2 bases stayed unmatched. Looked up from germline, CDR1 is SNHLY and CDR2 is FYNNEI. This CDR3 region has 14 residues. CDR3 sequence reads: CASRGTGGYNEQFF. DNA for the CDR3: TGTGCCAGCAGAGGGACAGGGGGATACAATGAGCAGTTCTTC.

This chain uses TRBV6-1 with TRBJ2-2; D might be TRBD1 (5 bases). Trimming left V 11 bases short and J 4 bases short, with 17 bases between. The CDR3 runs to 14 residues. Germline-derived CDR1 and CDR2 are MNHNS and SASEGT. CDR3 sequence (DNA): TGTGCCGCCTCTAGGGCAGGGTTCACCGGGGAGCTGTTTTTT. This encodes CAASRAGFTGELFF.

Only a few counts were recorded for this clonotype. The chain is built from TRBV7-9 and TRBJ1-4; D gene uncertain. CDR3 length: 15 residues. Germline V gene sequence: CDR1 SEHNR, CDR2 FQNEAQ (reference sequence). V was clipped by 1 base and J by 8 bases, with 14 bases between them. CDR3 sequence reads: CASSLVGGASEKLFF. Here the CDR3 DNA reads TGTGCCAGCAGCTTAGTAGGTGGAGCGTCGGAAAAACTGTTTTTT.

This clonotype was picked up many times. The chain uses TRBV29-1 and TRBJ2-3; 8 bases fit TRBD1. V was pared by 6 bases and J by 4 bases, with 3 bases of the junction left unmatched. The CDR3 has 12 amino acids. In germline, CDR1 is SQVTM, CDR2 ANQGSEA. CDR3 amino acids: CSVRQGSDTQYF. The CDR3, as DNA: TGCAGCGTGAGACAGGGGTCAGATACGCAGTATTTT.

This clonotype was seen many times. The J gene is TRBJ2-1, the V gene TRBV10-3; D remains unclear. From germline, CDR1 is ENHRY and CDR2 SYGVKD. V was cut by 4 bases and J by 3 bases, with 10 bases left in between. This CDR3 comprises 14 residues. The CDR3: CAISASENYNEQFF. The CDR3 DNA is TGTGCCATCAGTGCTAGTGAGAACTACAATGAGCAGTTCTTC.

The chain carries TRBV24-1 and TRBJ2-1; 11 nucleotides align to TRBD2. The CDR3 spans 17 residues. Germline V gives CDR1 KGHDR, CDR2 SFDVKD. V dropped 0 bases and J dropped 8; count of bases not matched to a gene: 8. The CDR3 DNA sequence: TGTGCCACCAGTGATTTGAAGACCGGGACTAGCGGCGATGAGCAGTTCTTC. This codes for CATSDLKTGTSGDEQFF.

This clonotype has just a few counts. CDR3 DNA: TGCAGTGCTAGCACTCTAGGAGGCTACACCTTC. Its protein product is CSASTLGGYTF. V and J are TRBV20-1 and TRBJ1-2, with D unclear. The CDR3 is 11 amino acids. V was clipped by 3 bases and J by 8 bases, with 10 bases between them. Germline V gives CDR1 DFQATT, CDR2 SNEGSKA (reference sequence).

In its sample, this clonotype was seen many times. The chain joins TRBV12-3 or TRBV12-4 to TRBJ2-5; a possible D gene is TRBD2 (5 bases). There are 14 residues in the CDR3. V gave up 2 bases and J gave up 3 bases, with 10 bases separating them. The CDR3 loop is CASSLLGDKETQYF. CDR3 sequence (DNA): TGTGCCAGCAGTTTACTGGGAGACAAAGAGACCCAGTACTTC.